The 23 T cell receptor beta chains listed next were all sequenced from one sample in a study of CD8 T cells in Susac syndrome. A quantity of about 0.5 to 1 ug RNA underwent reverse transcription using random hexamers. TCRdb called the immunoSEQ multiplex PCR reads again in MiXCR, with one record for every CDR3 protein. The table records a few hundred thousand distinct CDR3 sequences, more than 85% of them present only once. Sequencing was done on a sample of CD8+ T cells from PBMCs. The receptor set was obtained from a human donor with multiple sclerosis.

This clonotype was seen a few times. The V call is TRBV5-6, the J call TRBJ2-7, with D hard to call. V gave up 2 bases and J gave up 2 bases, with 8 bases separating them. Germline CDR1 is SGHDT and CDR2 is YYEEEE. This CDR3 spans 13 amino acids. CDR3 sequence reads: CASSFGRAYEQYF. The CDR3 bases are TGTGCCAGCAGCTTCGGCCGCGCCTACGAGCAGTACTTC.

The rearrangement uses TRBV20-1 and TRBJ2-3; 10 nucleotides align to TRBD2. This CDR3 spans 18 amino acids. Germline loops: CDR1 DFQATT, CDR2 SNEGSKA (reference sequence). The V gene end was trimmed by 1 base and the J gene end by 1 base; junction bases not matched to a gene: 11. CDR3 residues: CSARGGLAGVAGTDTQYF. The CDR3 region has the DNA TGCAGTGCTAGAGGCGGCCTAGCGGGAGTGGCAGGCACAGATACGCAGTATTTT.

The V call is TRBV20-1, the J call TRBJ1-6; 9 bases line up with TRBD1. J lost 10 bases, V lost 3 bases, and 16 bases had no gene match. The CDR3 loop spans 17 amino acids. CDR1 and CDR2 (germline): DFQATT, SNEGSKA (reference sequence). The CDR3 sequence is CSARSGQGPSGASPLHF. CDR3 in DNA: TGCAGTGCTAGGAGCGGACAGGGGCCCTCAGGGGCCTCACCCCTCCACTTT.

This clonotype was detected a few times. The genes are TRBV12-3 or TRBV12-4 and TRBJ2-7; 9 bases are shared with TRBD1. V gave up 3 bases and J gave up 3 bases; unmatched junction bases: 3. The CDR3 contains 14 residues. This CDR3 is CASSLGQGGYEQYF. The CDR3 DNA reads TGTGCCAGCAGTTTGGGACAGGGTGGCTACGAGCAGTACTTC.

The rearrangement joins TRBV7-9 to TRBJ1-1; no clear D gene. The germline gives CDR1 SEHNR, CDR2 FQNEAQ (reference sequence). V was cut by 5 bases and J by 3 bases, with 10 bases left in between. The CDR3 contains 13 residues. The CDR3 nucleotides read TGTGCCAGCAGCACGACGTCATACACTGAAGCTTTCTTT. The encoded protein is CASSTTSYTEAFF.

The rearrangement links TRBV19 to TRBJ1-1; D is unclear. V was clipped by 5 bases and J by 2 bases, with 9 bases between them. Germline CDR1 is LNHDA and CDR2 is SQIVND (reference sequence). The CDR3 covers 13 residues. This chain's CDR3 is CASSYRINTEAFF. CDR3 coding DNA: TGTGCCAGTAGTTATAGGATAAACACTGAAGCTTTCTTT.

This clonotype came up once. The chain uses TRBV7-2 and TRBJ1-3; no clear D gene. Germline V gives CDR1 SGHTA, CDR2 FQGNSA. The V end was cut by 6 bases, the J end by 0 bases, with 12 bases between. The CDR3 consists of 15 residues. CDR3 in amino acids: CASRERLNSGNTIYF. In DNA form, the CDR3 reads TGTGCCAGCAGGGAGAGACTGAACTCTGGAAACACCATATATTTT.

In the case of this clonotype: The junction shows a germline mismatch at one end, possibly a read error. The rearrangement links TRBV5-4 to TRBJ2-5, with 8 bases fitting TRBD2. There are 14 residues in the CDR3. The germline V gene has CDR1 SGHNT and CDR2 YYREEE (reference sequence). DNA of the CDR3: TGTGCCAGCAGCTCTTCTAGCGGGCCATGGGACCCAGTCTTC. Translated: CASSSSSGPWDPVF.

The rearrangement joins TRBV28 to TRBJ2-5, with D possibly being TRBD2 (5 bases). This CDR3 spans 14 amino acids. The germline V and J ends were trimmed by 4 bases and 5 bases, with 14 bases remaining between them. The germline V gene has CDR1 MDHEN and CDR2 SYDVKM. This chain's CDR3 is CASSSGENYETQYF. CDR3 in DNA: TGTGCCAGCAGTTCCGGGGAAAACTACGAGACCCAGTACTTC.

The chain links TRBV29-1 to TRBJ2-2; 11 nucleotides match TRBD2. V lost 6 bases to trimming and J lost 6 bases; unmatched junction nucleotides: 24. The germline V gene encodes CDR1 SQVTM and CDR2 ANQGSEA. The CDR3 sequence is 20 residues long. The CDR3 spells CSVHTVLLTGTSGKAGELFF. CDR3 bases: TGCAGCGTCCACACCGTGCTACTAACCGGGACTAGCGGAAAAGCCGGGGAGCTGTTTTTT.

The genes are TRBV29-1 and TRBJ2-1; TRBD2 matches at 7 bases. Germline V CDR1 and CDR2: SQVTM, ANQGSEA. With V trimmed by 0 bases and J by 1 base, 6 bases remained unmatched. CDR3 length: 16 amino acids. The CDR3 region has the DNA TGCAGCGTTGAAGATCTCTTGGGGGGGTCCTACAATGAGCAGTTCTTC. Translating it yields CSVEDLLGGSYNEQFF.

The chain carries TRBV7-9 and TRBJ2-1; no reliable D call. In germline, CDR1 is SEHNR, CDR2 FQNEAQ (reference sequence). CDR3 size: 12 residues. V was trimmed by 5 bases and J by 9 bases, leaving 11 bases between them. The CDR3 loop is CASSHLKGEQFF. In nucleotides, the CDR3 is TGTGCCAGCAGCCACCTCAAGGGTGAGCAGTTCTTC.

This sequence joins TRBV19 and TRBJ2-1; D unresolved. V was shortened by 4 bases and J by 0 bases, with 10 bases between the two germline ends. This CDR3 comprises 15 residues. Germline CDR1 is LNHDA and CDR2 is SQIVND (reference sequence). CDR3 nucleotides: TGTGCCAGTAGTACGTCACTGAGCTCCTACAATGAGCAGTTCTTC. It specifies CASSTSLSSYNEQFF.

The rearrangement uses TRBV20-1 and TRBJ1-1; weak D call: TRBD1 (5 bases). Trimming took off 5 bases at V and 5 bases at J, with 21 bases between the two ends. This CDR3 contains 15 residues. Looked up from germline, CDR1 is DFQATT and CDR2 is SNEGSKA (reference sequence). CDR3 amino acids: CSAPREGPPRTEAFF. The CDR3 coding sequence is TGCAGTGCTCCCCGTGAGGGACCCCCCCGGACTGAAGCTTTCTTT.

The J gene is TRBJ1-2, the V gene TRBV2; TRBD1 matches at 7 bases. V dropped 6 bases and J dropped 6; count of bases not matched to a gene: 16. The germline gives CDR1 SNHLY, CDR2 FYNNEI. The CDR3 consists of 16 residues. The CDR3 loop is CASRIRLLTGFDGYTF. CDR3 sequence (DNA): TGTGCCAGCAGGATTAGACTCCTGACAGGGTTTGATGGCTACACCTTC.

The chain has TRBV6-4 and TRBJ1-2; no clear D. The CDR3 contains 12 residues. CDR1 is MRHNA and CDR2 is SNTAGT in the germline V gene. Deletions cut 0 bases from V and 6 bases from J, with 5 bases between. The CDR3 region is CASSDSSDGYTF. DNA for the CDR3: TGTGCCAGCAGTGACTCGTCAGATGGCTACACCTTC.

The rearrangement joins TRBV5-1 to TRBJ1-3; D perhaps matches TRBD1 (5 bases). This CDR3 contains 15 residues. Germline lookup yields CDR1 SGHRS and CDR2 YFSETQ. Trimming took 5 bases from V and 2 from J, leaving 14 bases between them. The CDR3 sequence is CASSEPTRAGNTIYF. The CDR3 nucleotides are TGCGCCAGCAGTGAACCAACCAGGGCTGGAAACACCATATATTTT.

V usage is TRBV5-6 and J usage is TRBJ1-5, with TRBD1 matching 10 bases. The trim removed 2 bases at V and 6 bases at J, leaving 2 bases unmatched. The CDR3 consists of 14 residues. Per germline, CDR1 SGHDT and CDR2 YYEEEE. The CDR3 DNA follows: TGTGCCAGCAGCTTTTGGACAGGGGGTCAGCCCCAGCATTTT. This codes for CASSFWTGGQPQHF.

V usage is TRBV9 and J usage is TRBJ1-2; 9 nucleotides agree with TRBD1. This CDR3 region has 15 residues. The V and J ends lost 0 bases and 4 bases, in that order; junction bases with no gene match: 4. CDR1 is SGDLS, CDR2 YYNGEE, per germline. CDR3 sequence: CASSVGGTGTYGYTF. The CDR3 DNA reads as TGTGCCAGCAGCGTAGGAGGGACAGGGACCTATGGCTACACCTTC.

This chain links TRBV19 with TRBJ1-5; D uncertain. Germline V gives CDR1 LNHDA, CDR2 SQIVND (reference sequence). The V and J ends lost 2 bases and 6 bases respectively, with 14 bases between them. The CDR3 has 15 amino acids. The CDR3 reads CASSISTDQVQPQHF. CDR3 in DNA: TGTGCCAGTAGTATATCGACGGACCAAGTTCAGCCCCAGCATTTT.

The rearrangement joins TRBV10-3 to TRBJ2-7, with D unclear. Trimming removed 5 bases at V and 6 bases at J, with 14 bases between. The CDR3 totals 13 residues. The V gene's germline CDR1 is ENHRY and CDR2 SYGVKD. The CDR3 bases are TGTGCCATCAGTAAGACATGGGCTAGCGAGCAGTACTTC. Protein sequence: CAISKTWASEQYF.

This sequence joins TRBV13 and TRBJ2-2, with TRBD2 matching over 12 bases. The CDR3 runs to 16 residues. J was trimmed by 6 bases and V by 4 bases; bases with no gene match: 6. The V gene's germline CDR1 is PRHDT and CDR2 FYEKMQ (reference sequence). CDR3 DNA: TGTGCCAGCAGCTCAAGACTAGCGGGAGTTGCCGGGGAGCTGTTTTTT. Protein product: CASSSRLAGVAGELFF.

The chain is built from TRBV13 and TRBJ2-1, with TRBD1 matching over 7 bases. CDR3 length: 14 residues. With V trimmed by 5 bases and J by 7 bases, 8 bases remained unmatched. From germline, CDR1 is PRHDT and CDR2 FYEKMQ (reference sequence). CDR3 in DNA: TGTGCCAGCAGCCCTGGTAAGGGGGCTAATGAGCAGTTCTTC. Protein: CASSPGKGANEQFF.